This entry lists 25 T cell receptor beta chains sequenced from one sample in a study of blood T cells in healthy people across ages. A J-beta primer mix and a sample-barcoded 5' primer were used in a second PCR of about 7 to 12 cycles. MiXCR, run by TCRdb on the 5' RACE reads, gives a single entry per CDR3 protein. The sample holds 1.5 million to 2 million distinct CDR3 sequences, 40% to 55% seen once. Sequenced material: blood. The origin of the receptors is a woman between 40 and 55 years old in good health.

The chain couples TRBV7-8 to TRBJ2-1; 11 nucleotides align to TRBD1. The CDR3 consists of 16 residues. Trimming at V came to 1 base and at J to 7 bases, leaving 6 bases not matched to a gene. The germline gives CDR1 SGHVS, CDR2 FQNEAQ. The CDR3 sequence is CASSLVQGQGANEQFF. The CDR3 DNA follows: TGTGCCAGCAGCTTAGTGCAAGGACAGGGGGCGAATGAGCAGTTCTTC. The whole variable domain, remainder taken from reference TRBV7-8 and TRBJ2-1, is GAGVSQSPRYKVAKRGQDVALRCDPISGHVSLFWYQQALGQGPEFLTYFQNEAQLDKSGLPSDRFFAERPEGSVSTLKIQRTQQEDSAVYLCASSLVQGQGANEQFFGPGTRLTVL.

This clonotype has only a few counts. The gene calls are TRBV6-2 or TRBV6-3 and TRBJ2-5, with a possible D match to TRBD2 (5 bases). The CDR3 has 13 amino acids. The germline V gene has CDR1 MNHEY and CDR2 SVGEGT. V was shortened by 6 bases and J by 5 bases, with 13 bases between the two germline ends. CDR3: CASSRRAWETQYF. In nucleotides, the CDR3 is TGTGCCAGCAGCCGGCGGGCTTGGGAGACCCAGTACTTC.

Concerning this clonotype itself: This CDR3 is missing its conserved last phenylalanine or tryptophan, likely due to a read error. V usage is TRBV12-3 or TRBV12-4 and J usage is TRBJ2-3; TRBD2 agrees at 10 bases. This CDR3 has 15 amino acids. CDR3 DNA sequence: TGTGCCGGCAGTCCTAGCGGGGGTAGCACAGATACGCAGTATTCT. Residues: CAGSPSGGSTDTQYS.

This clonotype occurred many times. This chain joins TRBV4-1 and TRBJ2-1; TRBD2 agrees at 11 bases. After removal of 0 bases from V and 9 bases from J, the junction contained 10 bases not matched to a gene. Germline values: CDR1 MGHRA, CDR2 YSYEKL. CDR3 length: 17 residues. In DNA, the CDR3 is TGCGCCAGCAGCCAAGAAATTACTAGCGGGGGATGGCGTGAGCAGTTCTTC. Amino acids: CASSQEITSGGWREQFF.

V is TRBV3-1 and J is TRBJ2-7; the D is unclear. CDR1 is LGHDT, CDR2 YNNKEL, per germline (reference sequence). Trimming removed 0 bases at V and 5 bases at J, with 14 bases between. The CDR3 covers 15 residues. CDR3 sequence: CASSQEGKGYDEQYF. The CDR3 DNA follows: TGTGCCAGCAGCCAAGAAGGGAAGGGATACGACGAGCAGTACTTC.

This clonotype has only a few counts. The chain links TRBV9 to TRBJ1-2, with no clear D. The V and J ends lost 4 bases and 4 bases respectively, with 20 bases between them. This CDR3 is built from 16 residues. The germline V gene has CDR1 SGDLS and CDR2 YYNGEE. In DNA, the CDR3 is TGTGCCAGCAGCCCAGCCTGGGCCCAAGTTTCCTATGGCTACACCTTC. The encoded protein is CASSPAWAQVSYGYTF.

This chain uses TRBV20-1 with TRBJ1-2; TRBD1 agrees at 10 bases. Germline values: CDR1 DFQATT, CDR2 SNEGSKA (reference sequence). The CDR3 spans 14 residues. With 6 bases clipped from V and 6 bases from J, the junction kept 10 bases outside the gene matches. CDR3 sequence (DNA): TGCAGTGCCCCGGGACAGGGGCGACCGGATGGCTACACCTTC. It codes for CSAPGQGRPDGYTF.

Written as DNA, the CDR3 is TGTGCCAGCAGCTTAGGAAGAGGGGAGGGATATGGCTACACCTTC. This translates into CASSLGRGEGYGYTF. The rearrangement joins TRBV11-2 to TRBJ1-2, with D possibly being TRBD1 (5 bases). The V gene lost 1 base and the J gene lost 5 bases, with 14 bases spanning the gap. The CDR3 is made up of 15 amino acids. The V gene's germline CDR1 is SGHAT and CDR2 FQNNGV.

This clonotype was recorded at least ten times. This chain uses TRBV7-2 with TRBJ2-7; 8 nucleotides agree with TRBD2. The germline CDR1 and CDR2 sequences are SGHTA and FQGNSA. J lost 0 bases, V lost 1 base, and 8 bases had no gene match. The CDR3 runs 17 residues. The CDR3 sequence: CASSLVPSGGSSYEQYF. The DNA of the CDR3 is TGTGCCAGCAGCTTAGTACCCAGCGGGGGATCCTCCTACGAGCAGTACTTC. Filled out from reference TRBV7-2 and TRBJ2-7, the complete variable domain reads GAGVSQSPSNKVTEKGKDVELRCDPISGHTALYWYRQSLGQGLEFLIYFQGNSAPDKSGLPSDRFSAERTGGSVSTLTIQRTQQEDSAVYLCASSLVPSGGSSYEQYFGPGTRLTVT.

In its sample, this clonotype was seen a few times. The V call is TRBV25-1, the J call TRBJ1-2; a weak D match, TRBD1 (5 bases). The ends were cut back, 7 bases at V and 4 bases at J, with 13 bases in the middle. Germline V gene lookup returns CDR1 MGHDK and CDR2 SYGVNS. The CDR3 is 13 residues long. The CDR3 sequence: CASIGIGTYGYTF. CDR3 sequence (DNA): TGTGCCAGCATAGGCATTGGGACCTATGGCTACACCTTC.

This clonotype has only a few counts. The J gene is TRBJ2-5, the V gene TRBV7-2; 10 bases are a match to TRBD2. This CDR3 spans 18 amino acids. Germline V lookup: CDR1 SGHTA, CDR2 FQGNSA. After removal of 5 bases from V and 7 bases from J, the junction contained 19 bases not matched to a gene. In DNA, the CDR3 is TGTGCCAGCAGCCAGGCCGCGTCTAGCGGGGGTCCCTGGGGGACCCAGTACTTC. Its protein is CASSQAASSGGPWGTQYF.

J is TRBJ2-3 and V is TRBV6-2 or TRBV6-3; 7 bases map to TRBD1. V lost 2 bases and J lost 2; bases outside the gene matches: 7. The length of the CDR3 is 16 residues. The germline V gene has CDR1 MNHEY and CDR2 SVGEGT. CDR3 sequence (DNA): TGTGCCAGCAGTTACCCTGGTACAGGGGTCACAGATACGCAGTATTTT. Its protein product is CASSYPGTGVTDTQYF.

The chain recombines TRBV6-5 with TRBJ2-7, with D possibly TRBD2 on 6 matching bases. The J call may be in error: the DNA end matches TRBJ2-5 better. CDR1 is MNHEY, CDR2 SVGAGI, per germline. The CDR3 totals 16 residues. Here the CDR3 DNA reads TGTGCCAGCAGTTACTACGGGGGACGGGGGAGAGAGACCCAGTACTTC. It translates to CASSYYGGRGRETQYF.

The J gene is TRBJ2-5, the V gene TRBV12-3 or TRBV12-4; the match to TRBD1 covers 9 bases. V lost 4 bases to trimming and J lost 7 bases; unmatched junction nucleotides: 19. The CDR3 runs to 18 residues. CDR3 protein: CASSSLNRGLSYLGTQYF. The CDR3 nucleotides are TGTGCCAGCAGTTCCCTTAACAGGGGGCTCTCGTACCTTGGGACCCAGTACTTC.

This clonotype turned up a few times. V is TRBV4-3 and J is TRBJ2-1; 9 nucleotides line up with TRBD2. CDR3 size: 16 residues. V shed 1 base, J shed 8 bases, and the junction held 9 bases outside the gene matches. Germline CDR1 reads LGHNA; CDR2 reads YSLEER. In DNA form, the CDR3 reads TGCGCCAGCAGCCAAGGGCGGGGGGGGCCGAATGATGAGCAGTTCTTC. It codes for CASSQGRGGPNDEQFF.

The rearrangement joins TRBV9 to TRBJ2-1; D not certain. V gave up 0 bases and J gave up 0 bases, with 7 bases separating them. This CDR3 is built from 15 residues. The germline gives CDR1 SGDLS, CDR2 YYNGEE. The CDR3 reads CASSVVAASYNEQFF. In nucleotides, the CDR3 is TGTGCCAGCAGCGTAGTGGCGGCCTCCTACAATGAGCAGTTCTTC. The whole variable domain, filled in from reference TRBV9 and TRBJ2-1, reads DSGVTQTPKHLITATGQRVTLRCSPRSGDLSVYWYQQSLDQGLQFLIQYYNGEERAKGNILERFSAQQFPDLHSELNLSSLELGDSALYFCASSVVAASYNEQFFGPGTRLTVL.

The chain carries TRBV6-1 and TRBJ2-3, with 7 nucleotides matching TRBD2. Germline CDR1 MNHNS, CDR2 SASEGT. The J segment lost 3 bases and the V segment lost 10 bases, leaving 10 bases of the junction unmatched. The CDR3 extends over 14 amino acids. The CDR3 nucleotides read TGTGCCACCTCTGGGGGGGTAAGGACAGATACGCAGTATTTT. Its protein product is CATSGGVRTDTQYF.

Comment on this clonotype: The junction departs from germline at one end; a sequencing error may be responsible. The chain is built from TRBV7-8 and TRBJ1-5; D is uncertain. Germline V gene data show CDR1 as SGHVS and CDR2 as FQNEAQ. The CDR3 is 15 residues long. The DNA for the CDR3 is TGTGCCAGTAGCTATAATTGGCCATACAATCAGCCCCAGCATTTT. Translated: CASSYNWPYNQPQHF. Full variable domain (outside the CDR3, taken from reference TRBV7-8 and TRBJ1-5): GAGVSQSPRYKVAKRGQDVALRCDPISGHVSLFWYQQALGQGPEFLTYFQNEAQLDKSGLPSDRFFAERPEGSVSTLKIQRTQQEDSAVYLCASSYNWPYNQPQHFGDGTRLSIL.

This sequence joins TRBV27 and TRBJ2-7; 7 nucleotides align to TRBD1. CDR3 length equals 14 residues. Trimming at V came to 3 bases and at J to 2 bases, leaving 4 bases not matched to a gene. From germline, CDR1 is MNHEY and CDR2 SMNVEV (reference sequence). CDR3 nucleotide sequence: TGTGCCAGCAGTTTTCGGGACAGTACCTACGAGCAGTACTTC. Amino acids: CASSFRDSTYEQYF.

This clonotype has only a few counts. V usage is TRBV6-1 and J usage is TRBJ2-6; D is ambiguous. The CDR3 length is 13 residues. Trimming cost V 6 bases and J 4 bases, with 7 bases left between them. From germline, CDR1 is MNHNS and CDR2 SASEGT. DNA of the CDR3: TGTGCCAGCAGGAGCGAGGGGGCCAACGTCCTGACTTTC. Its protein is CASRSEGANVLTF.

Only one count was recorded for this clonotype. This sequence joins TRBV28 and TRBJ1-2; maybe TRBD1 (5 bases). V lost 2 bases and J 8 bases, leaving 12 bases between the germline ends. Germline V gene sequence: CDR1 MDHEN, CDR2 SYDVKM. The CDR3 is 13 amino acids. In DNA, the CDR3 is TGTGCCAGCAGTTTAAAACCAGGGTCGGGCTACACCTTC. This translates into CASSLKPGSGYTF.

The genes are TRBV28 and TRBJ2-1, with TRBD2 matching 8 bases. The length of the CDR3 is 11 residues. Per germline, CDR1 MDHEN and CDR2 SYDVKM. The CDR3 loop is CASGGSYEQFF. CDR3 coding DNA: TGTGCGAGCGGGGGTAGTTATGAGCAGTTCTTC.

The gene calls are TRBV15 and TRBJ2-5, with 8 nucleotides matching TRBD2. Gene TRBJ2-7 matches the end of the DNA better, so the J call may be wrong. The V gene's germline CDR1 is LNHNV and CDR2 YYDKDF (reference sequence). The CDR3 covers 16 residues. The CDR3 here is CATSPSGSGSFLEQYF. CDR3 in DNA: TGTGCCACCAGCCCAAGCGGGAGCGGGTCCTTCCTCGAGCAGTACTTC.

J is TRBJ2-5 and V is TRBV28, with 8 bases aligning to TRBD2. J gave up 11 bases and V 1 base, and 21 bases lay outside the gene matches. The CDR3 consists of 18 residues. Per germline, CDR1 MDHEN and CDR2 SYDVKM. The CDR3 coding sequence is TGTGCCAGCAGTTTATTCAGCAACCCGGGGGGGCGGAGAAGTGAGCAGTACTTC. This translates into CASSLFSNPGGRRSEQYF.

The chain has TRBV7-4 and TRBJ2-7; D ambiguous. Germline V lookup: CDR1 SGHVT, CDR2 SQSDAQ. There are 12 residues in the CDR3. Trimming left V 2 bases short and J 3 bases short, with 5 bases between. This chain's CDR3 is CASSLYVYEQYF. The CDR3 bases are TGTGCCAGCAGCTTATATGTCTACGAGCAGTACTTC.